The 24 T cell receptor beta chains in this list originate from one sample, sequenced in a study of siplizumab effects on memory and regulatory T cells. TCRdb's table, derived via immunoSEQ multiplex PCR, lists solely in-frame clones and lacks some. The profile shows about 100,000 clones, 80% to 95% of them singletons. Sequenced material: CD4+ T cells sorted from blood. These TCRs come from a human donor in good health.

This clone has only a few counts. J is TRBJ1-2 and V is TRBV10-1, with a tentative D call TRBD1 (6 bases). V shed 7 bases and J shed 8 bases, with 14 bases lying between them. The CDR3 length is 12 residues. Germline assignment: CDR1 WNHNN and CDR2 SYGVQD (reference sequence). The CDR3: CASTSTGSGYTF. The CDR3 bases are TGCGCCAGCACTTCAACAGGGAGCGGCTACACCTTC.

This clone was seen only once. The chain uses TRBV2 and TRBJ2-5, with 11 bases that match TRBD2. V shed 9 bases and J 3 bases; nucleotides not matched to a gene: 12. Per the germline V gene, CDR1 is SNHLY and CDR2 is FYNNEI. CDR3 length: 16 amino acids. The CDR3 DNA sequence: TGTGCCAGAAAGCATTGGGGGACTAGCGGAGAAGAGACCCAGTACTTC. Its translation: CARKHWGTSGEETQYF.

The chain links TRBV18 to TRBJ1-2; D unresolved. CDR3 length: 17 amino acids. Trimming pared 0 bases from V and 5 bases from J, leaving 19 bases between. Germline V gene lookup returns CDR1 KGHSH and CDR2 LQKENI. CDR3 loop: CASSPPVRRTSFYGYTF. The CDR3 bases are TGTGCCAGCTCACCACCTGTAAGGCGGACTTCTTTTTATGGCTACACCTTC.

The chain joins TRBV10-1 to TRBJ2-2; D is perhaps TRBD1 (6 bases). The CDR3 extends over 18 amino acids. Looked up from germline, CDR1 is WNHNN and CDR2 is SYGVQD (reference sequence). V was cut by 6 bases and J by 2 bases, with 22 bases left in between. CDR3 amino acids: CASSPLQGTFSNTGELFF. For the CDR3, the DNA is TGCGCCAGCAGCCCTTTACAGGGAACTTTCTCAAACACCGGGGAGCTGTTTTTT.

The J gene is TRBJ2-2, the V gene TRBV5-1; the D is unclear. This CDR3 has 12 residues. The germline V gene has CDR1 SGHRS and CDR2 YFSETQ. Trimming cost V 5 bases and J 6 bases, with 8 bases left between them. In nucleotides, the CDR3 is TGCGCCAGCAGGCGGTCCCCCGGGGAGCTGTTTTTT. Translation: CASRRSPGELFF. The full variable domain, completed using reference TRBV5-1 and TRBJ2-2, is KAGVTQTPRYLIKTRGQQVTLSCSPISGHRSVSWYQQTPGQGLQFLFEYFSETQRNKGNFPGRFSGRQFSNSRSEMNVSTLELGDSALYLCASRRSPGELFFGEGSRLTVL.

V and J are TRBV28 and TRBJ2-7; D remains unclear. The germline V and J ends were trimmed by 0 bases and 4 bases, with 4 bases remaining between them. CDR1 and CDR2 from the germline V gene are MDHEN and SYDVKM. This CDR3 has 12 amino acids. CDR3 DNA sequence: TGTGCCAGCAGTTTATGGATTTACGAGCAGTACTTC. Translated, it gives CASSLWIYEQYF.

The V and J genes are TRBV29-1 and TRBJ2-3, with D maybe TRBD2 (6 bases). V was cut by 4 bases and J by 2 bases, with 19 bases left in between. The CDR3 is made up of 16 amino acids. Germline loops: CDR1 SQVTM, CDR2 ANQGSEA. The CDR3 coding sequence is TGCAGCGTTGCCGCGGGACCTTTCTATTTCACAGATACGCAGTATTTT. This translates into CSVAAGPFYFTDTQYF.

A single count supports this clone. The chain uses TRBV10-3 and TRBJ2-7; maybe TRBD1 (5 bases). The CDR3 length is 16 residues. Germline CDR1 ENHRY, CDR2 SYGVKD. V dropped 4 bases and J dropped 2 bases, with 18 bases sitting between them. The CDR3 DNA sequence: TGTGCCATCAGTGGAAACACAGGTCCCTTGGCCTACGAGCAGTACTTC. This codes for CAISGNTGPLAYEQYF.

This clone was picked up a small number of times. The chain is built from TRBV28 and TRBJ2-1, with a possible D match to TRBD2 (5 bases). Per the germline V gene, CDR1 is MDHEN and CDR2 is SYDVKM. The V and J ends lost 7 bases and 5 bases respectively, with 12 bases between them. The length of the CDR3 is 13 residues. CDR3 sequence reads: CASNEGFNNEQFF. The CDR3 DNA follows: TGTGCCAGCAATGAGGGATTTAACAATGAGCAGTTCTTC.

About this clone: The junction departs from germline at one end; a sequencing error may be responsible. CDR3 in amino acids: CATSRDEGRDITYTQYF. DNA for the CDR3: TGTGCCACCAGCAGAGATGAGGGCAGGGACATCACATATACGCAGTATTTT. The V gene is TRBV15, the J gene TRBJ2-3; D possibly corresponds to TRBD1 (6 bases). CDR1 is LNHNV, CDR2 YYDKDF, per germline (reference sequence). This CDR3 is built from 17 residues.

This clone showed up just once. V usage is TRBV9 and J usage is TRBJ1-4, with TRBD1 matching 8 bases. CDR1 and CDR2 from the germline V gene are SGDLS and YYNGEE. The CDR3 totals 17 residues. Trimming removed 5 bases from V and 8 bases from J; junction bases left unmatched: 17. CDR3 in DNA: TGTGCCAGCAGTCGTAGTATCGGACAGGGCGATGGGGAAAAACTGTTTTTT. Its translation is CASSRSIGQGDGEKLFF.

V and J are TRBV5-5 and TRBJ2-1, with D perhaps TRBD2 (5 bases). CDR3 length: 13 residues. The V and J ends lost 4 bases and 5 bases respectively, with 10 bases between them. Looked up from germline, CDR1 is SGHKS and CDR2 is YYEKEE (reference sequence). The CDR3 sequence: CASSRMEDNEQFF. Written as DNA, the CDR3 is TGTGCCAGCAGCCGGATGGAGGACAATGAGCAGTTCTTC. Drawing the rest from reference TRBV5-5 and TRBJ2-1, the complete variable domain is DAGVTQSPTHLIKTRGQQVTLRCSPISGHKSVSWYQQVLGQGPQFIFQYYEKEERGRGNFPDRFSARQFPNYSSELNVNALLLGDSALYLCASSRMEDNEQFFGPGTRLTVL.

This clone was detected only once. CDR3 protein: CASGGRTSGYEQYF. The CDR3 nucleotides read TGTGCCAGCGGGGGCCGGACTAGCGGCTACGAGCAGTACTTC. This rearrangement joins TRBV6-5 to TRBJ2-7; 10 nucleotides match TRBD2. This CDR3 spans 14 amino acids. V shed 8 bases, J shed 3 bases, and the junction held 7 bases outside the gene matches. CDR1 is MNHEY, CDR2 SVGAGI, per germline.

CDR3 bases: TGCGCCAGCAGTCCGTTATTGAGGGGGCGGCTAGCGGAGCCCCCCTCCCGAAGAAATGAGCAGTTCTTC. This codes for CASSPLLRGRLAEPPSRRNEQFF. The V gene is TRBV23-1, the J gene TRBJ2-1, with D perhaps assigned TRBD1 or TRBD2 (7 bases each). TRBV23-1 is placed among ORFs of uncertain function. CDR3 length: 23 residues. V was clipped by 4 bases and J by 7 bases, with 41 bases between them.

The genes are TRBV29-1 and TRBJ2-1; D remains ambiguous. Trimming cost V 4 bases and J 6 bases, with 10 bases left between them. This CDR3 spans 12 amino acids. From germline, CDR1 is SQVTM and CDR2 ANQGSEA. CDR3 protein: CSVVFLGNEQFF. In DNA, the CDR3 is TGCAGCGTTGTATTTTTGGGCAATGAGCAGTTCTTC.

The V gene is TRBV28, the J gene TRBJ2-7, with 7 bases fitting TRBD2. The trim removed 3 bases at V and 2 bases at J, leaving 16 bases unmatched. Germline lookup yields CDR1 MDHEN and CDR2 SYDVKM. The CDR3 is 18 amino acids. CDR3 in amino acids: CASSFHPLKAGMTYEQYF. DNA of the CDR3: TGTGCCAGCAGTTTCCACCCCCTTAAAGCGGGAATGACCTACGAGCAGTACTTC.

This chain links TRBV9 with TRBJ2-1, with 10 bases fitting TRBD2. The V and J ends lost 4 bases and 5 bases, in that order; junction bases with no gene match: 9. Germline values: CDR1 SGDLS, CDR2 YYNGEE. This CDR3 is built from 16 residues. CDR3 nucleotides: TGTGCCAGCAGCATCCGACTAGCGGGTACCCACAATGAGCAGTTCTTC. Amino acid sequence: CASSIRLAGTHNEQFF.

The chain couples TRBV7-2 to TRBJ2-7; D uncertain. Germline V gene lookup returns CDR1 SGHTA and CDR2 FQGNSA. CDR3 length: 15 residues. Trimming pared 5 bases from V and 1 base from J, leaving 15 bases between. The CDR3 loop is CASSRDTSRSYEQYF. CDR3 sequence (DNA): TGTGCCAGCAGCCGAGACACATCTCGATCCTACGAGCAGTACTTC.

J is TRBJ1-1 and V is TRBV7-2; D ambiguous. CDR3 size: 14 residues. Germline-derived CDR1 and CDR2 are SGHTA and FQGNSA. Deletions cut 7 bases from V and 2 bases from J, with 14 bases between. The CDR3 spells CASTPEGGNTEAFF. CDR3 sequence (DNA): TGTGCCAGCACCCCCGAGGGCGGTAACACTGAAGCTTTCTTT.

The rearrangement uses TRBV18 and TRBJ2-5; 8 nucleotides line up with TRBD1. Germline V lookup: CDR1 KGHSH, CDR2 LQKENI. Unmatched junction bases numbered 3, after V lost 5 bases and J lost 1 base. The CDR3 length is 14 residues. This CDR3 reads CASSSDRAQETQYF. Here the CDR3 DNA reads TGTGCCAGCTCATCGGACAGGGCCCAAGAGACCCAGTACTTC.

This clone has only a few counts. V and J are TRBV6-1 and TRBJ2-1; D possibly corresponds to TRBD1 (5 bases). Deletions cut 9 bases from V and 2 bases from J, with 14 bases between. CDR3 length: 14 amino acids. Germline CDR1 is MNHNS and CDR2 is SASEGT. Written as DNA, the CDR3 is TGTGCCAGTAAAGGGGTACCCACCTACAATGAGCAGTTCTTC. Amino acid sequence: CASKGVPTYNEQFF.

The chain uses TRBV5-4 and TRBJ2-5; 10 positions agree with TRBD1. V lost 4 bases and J lost 3; bases outside the gene matches: 6. Germline CDR1 is SGHNT and CDR2 is YYREEE (reference sequence). There are 15 residues in the CDR3. CDR3 sequence reads: CASSPRDRGEETQYF. The CDR3 nucleotides are TGTGCCAGCAGCCCCCGGGACAGGGGAGAAGAGACCCAGTACTTC.

The chain has TRBV5-1 and TRBJ2-7; TRBD2 matches 15 bases. Germline trimming cut 4 bases from V and 4 bases from J; bases unmatched to any gene: 12. This CDR3 spans 18 amino acids. Germline-derived CDR1 and CDR2 are SGHRS and YFSETQ. The CDR3 DNA reads as TGCGCCAGCAGCCCGGGGGGGACTAGCGGGAGGTGGTTGTACGAGCAGTACTTC. The encoded protein is CASSPGGTSGRWLYEQYF.

The chain is built from TRBV7-3 and TRBJ2-5; 11 nucleotides agree with TRBD2. This CDR3 contains 15 residues. Germline trimming cut 5 bases from V and 4 bases from J; bases unmatched to any gene: 6. Germline CDR1 is SGHTA and CDR2 is FQGTGA. CDR3: CASSKTSGKGETQYF. CDR3 bases: TGTGCCAGCAGCAAGACTAGCGGGAAGGGAGAGACCCAGTACTTC.